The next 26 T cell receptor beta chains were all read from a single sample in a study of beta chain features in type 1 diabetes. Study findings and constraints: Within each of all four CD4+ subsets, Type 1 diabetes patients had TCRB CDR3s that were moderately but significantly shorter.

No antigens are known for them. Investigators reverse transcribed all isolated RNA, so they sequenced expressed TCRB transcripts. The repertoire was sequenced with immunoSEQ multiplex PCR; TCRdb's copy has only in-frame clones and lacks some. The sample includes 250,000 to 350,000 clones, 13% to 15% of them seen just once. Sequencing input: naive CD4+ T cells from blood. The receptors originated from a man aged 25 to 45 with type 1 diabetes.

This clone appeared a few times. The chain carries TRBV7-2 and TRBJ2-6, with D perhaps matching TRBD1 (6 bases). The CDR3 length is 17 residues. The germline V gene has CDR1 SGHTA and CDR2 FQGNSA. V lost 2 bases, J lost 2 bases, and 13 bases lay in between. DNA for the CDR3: TGTGCCAGCAGCTTAACAGGGTATAGTGCTGGGGCCAACGTCCTGACTTTC. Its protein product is CASSLTGYSAGANVLTF.

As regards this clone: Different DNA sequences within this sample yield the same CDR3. In DNA form, the CDR3 reads TGTGCCAGCAGCCCCCGACTAGCGGGAGGGCAAGAGACCCAGTACTTC. It specifies CASSPRLAGGQETQYF. The chain links TRBV9 to TRBJ2-5, with 14 bases matching TRBD2. This CDR3 is 16 amino acids long. Germline V gene lookup returns CDR1 SGDLS and CDR2 YYNGEE. V dropped 4 bases and J dropped 2; count of bases not matched to a gene: 4.

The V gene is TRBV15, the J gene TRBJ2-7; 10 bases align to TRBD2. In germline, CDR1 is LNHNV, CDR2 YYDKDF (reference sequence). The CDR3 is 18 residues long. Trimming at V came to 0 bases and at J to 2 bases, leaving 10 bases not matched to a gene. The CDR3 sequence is CATSRDRLAGARTYEQYF. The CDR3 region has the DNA TGTGCCACCAGCAGAGATAGGCTAGCGGGAGCCCGAACCTACGAGCAGTACTTC.

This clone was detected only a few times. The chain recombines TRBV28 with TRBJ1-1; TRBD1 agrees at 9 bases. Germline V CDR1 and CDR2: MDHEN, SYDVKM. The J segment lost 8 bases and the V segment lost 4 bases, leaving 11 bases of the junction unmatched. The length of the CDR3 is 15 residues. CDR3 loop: CASSSHETGGIEAFF. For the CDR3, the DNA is TGTGCCAGCAGTTCCCACGAGACAGGGGGGATCGAAGCTTTCTTT.

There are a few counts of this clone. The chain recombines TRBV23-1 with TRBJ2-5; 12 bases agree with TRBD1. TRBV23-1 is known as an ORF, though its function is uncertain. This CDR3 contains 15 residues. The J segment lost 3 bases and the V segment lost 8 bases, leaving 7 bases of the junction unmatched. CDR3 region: CASAWDRGREETQYF. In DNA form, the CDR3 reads TGCGCCAGCGCCTGGGACAGGGGGCGCGAAGAGACCCAGTACTTC.

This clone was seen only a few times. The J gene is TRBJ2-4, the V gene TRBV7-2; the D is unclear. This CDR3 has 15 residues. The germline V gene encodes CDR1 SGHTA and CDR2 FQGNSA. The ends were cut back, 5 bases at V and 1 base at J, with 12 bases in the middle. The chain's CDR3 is CASSPLGQAKNIQYF. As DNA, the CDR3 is TGTGCCAGCAGCCCTCTTGGGCAGGCCAAAAACATTCAGTACTTC.

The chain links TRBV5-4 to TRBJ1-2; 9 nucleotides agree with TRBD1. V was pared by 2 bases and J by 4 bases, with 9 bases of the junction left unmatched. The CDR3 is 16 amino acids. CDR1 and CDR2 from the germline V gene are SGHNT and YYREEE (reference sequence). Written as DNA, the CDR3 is TGTGCCAGCAGCTTACCCCCAACAGGGGGCGGCTATGGCTACACCTTC. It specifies CASSLPPTGGGYGYTF. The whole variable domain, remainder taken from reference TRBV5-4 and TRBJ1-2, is ETGVTQSPTHLIKTRGQQVTLRCSSQSGHNTVSWYQQALGQGPQFIFQYYREEENGRGNFPPRFSGLQFPNYSSELNVNALELDDSALYLCASSLPPTGGGYGYTFGSGTRLTVV.

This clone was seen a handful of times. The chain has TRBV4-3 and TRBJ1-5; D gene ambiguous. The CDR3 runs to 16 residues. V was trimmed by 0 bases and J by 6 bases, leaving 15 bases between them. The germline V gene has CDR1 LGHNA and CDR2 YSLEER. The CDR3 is CASSQEILPGGQPQHF. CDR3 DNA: TGCGCCAGCAGCCAAGAGATACTGCCCGGAGGTCAGCCCCAGCATTTT.

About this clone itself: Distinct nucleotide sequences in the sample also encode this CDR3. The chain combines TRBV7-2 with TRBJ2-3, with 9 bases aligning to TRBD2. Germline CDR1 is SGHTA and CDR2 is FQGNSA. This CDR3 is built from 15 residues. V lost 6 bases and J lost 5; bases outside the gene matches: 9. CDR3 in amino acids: CASSFSGSPGDTQYF. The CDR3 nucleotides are TGTGCCAGCAGTTTTAGCGGGAGCCCAGGAGATACGCAGTATTTT.

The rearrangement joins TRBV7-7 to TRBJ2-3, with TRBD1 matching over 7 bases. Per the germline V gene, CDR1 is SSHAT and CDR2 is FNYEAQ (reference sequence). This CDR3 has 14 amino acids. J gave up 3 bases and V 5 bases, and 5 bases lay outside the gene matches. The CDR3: CASSPNRGTDTQYF. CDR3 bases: TGTGCCAGCAGCCCTAACAGGGGAACAGATACGCAGTATTTT.

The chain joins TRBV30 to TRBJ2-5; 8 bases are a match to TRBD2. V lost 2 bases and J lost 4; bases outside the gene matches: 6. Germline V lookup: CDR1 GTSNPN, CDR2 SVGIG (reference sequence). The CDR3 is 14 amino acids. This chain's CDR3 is CAWSSGGQRETQYF. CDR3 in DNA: TGTGCCTGGAGTTCGGGAGGGCAAAGAGAGACCCAGTACTTC.

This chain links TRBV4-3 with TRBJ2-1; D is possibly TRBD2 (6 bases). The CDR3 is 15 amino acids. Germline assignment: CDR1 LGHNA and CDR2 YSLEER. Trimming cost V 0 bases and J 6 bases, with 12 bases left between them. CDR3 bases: TGCGCCAGCAGCCAAGACCCCGGGAGAGGCAATGAGCAGTTCTTC. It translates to CASSQDPGRGNEQFF.

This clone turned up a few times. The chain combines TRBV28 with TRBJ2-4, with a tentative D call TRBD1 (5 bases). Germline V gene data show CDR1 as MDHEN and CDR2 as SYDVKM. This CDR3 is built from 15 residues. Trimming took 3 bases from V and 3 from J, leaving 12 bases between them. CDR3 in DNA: TGTGCCAGCAGTTTTTCAGGGATCAACAAAAACATTCAGTACTTC. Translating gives CASSFSGINKNIQYF.

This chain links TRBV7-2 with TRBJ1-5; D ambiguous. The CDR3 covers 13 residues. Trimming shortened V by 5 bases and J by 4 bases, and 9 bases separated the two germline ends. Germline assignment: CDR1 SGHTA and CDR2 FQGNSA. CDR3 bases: TGTGCCAGCAGCCCCATACAGAATCAGCCCCAGCATTTT. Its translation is CASSPIQNQPQHF.

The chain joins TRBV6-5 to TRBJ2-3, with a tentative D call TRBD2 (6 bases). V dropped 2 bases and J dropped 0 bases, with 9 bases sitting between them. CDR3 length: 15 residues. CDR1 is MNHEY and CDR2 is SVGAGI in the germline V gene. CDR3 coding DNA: TGTGCCAGCAGTTACAGGGGACTGAGCACAGATACGCAGTATTTT. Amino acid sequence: CASSYRGLSTDTQYF.

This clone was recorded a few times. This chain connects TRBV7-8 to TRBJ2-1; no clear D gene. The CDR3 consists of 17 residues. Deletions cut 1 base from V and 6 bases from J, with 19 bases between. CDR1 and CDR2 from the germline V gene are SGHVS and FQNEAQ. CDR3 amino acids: CASSLGDFPLTGNEQFF. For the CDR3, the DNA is TGTGCCAGCAGCTTAGGAGACTTCCCCCTTACCGGCAATGAGCAGTTCTTC.

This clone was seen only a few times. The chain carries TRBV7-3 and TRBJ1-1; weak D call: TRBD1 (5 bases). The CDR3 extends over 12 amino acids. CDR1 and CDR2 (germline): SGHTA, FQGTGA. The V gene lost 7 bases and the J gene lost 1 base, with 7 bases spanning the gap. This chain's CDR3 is CASIGANTEAFF. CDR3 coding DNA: TGTGCCAGCATAGGGGCGAACACTGAAGCTTTCTTT.

CDR3 in DNA: TGTGCCAGCAGCTTACAGACTAGCGGGAGTGGAAATGAGCAGTTCTTC. Translating it yields CASSLQTSGSGNEQFF. This chain joins TRBV7-8 and TRBJ2-1; the match to TRBD2 covers 12 bases. V lost 2 bases, J lost 7 bases, and 6 bases stayed unmatched. The CDR3 totals 16 residues. Germline CDR1 is SGHVS and CDR2 is FQNEAQ.

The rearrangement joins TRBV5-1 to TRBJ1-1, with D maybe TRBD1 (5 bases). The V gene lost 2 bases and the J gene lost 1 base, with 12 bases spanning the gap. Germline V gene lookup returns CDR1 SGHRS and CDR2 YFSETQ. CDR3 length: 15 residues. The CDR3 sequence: CASSLGHFTNTEAFF. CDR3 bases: TGCGCCAGCAGCTTAGGACATTTCACGAACACTGAAGCTTTCTTT. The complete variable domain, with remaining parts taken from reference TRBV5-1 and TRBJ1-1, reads KAGVTQTPRYLIKTRGQQVTLSCSPISGHRSVSWYQQTPGQGLQFLFEYFSETQRNKGNFPGRFSGRQFSNSRSEMNVSTLELGDSALYLCASSLGHFTNTEAFFGQGTRLTVV.

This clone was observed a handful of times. CDR3 coding DNA: TGTGCCAGCAGTCCAGGGGGCGCGAACAATCAGCCCCAGCATTTT. The encoded protein is CASSPGGANNQPQHF. The chain combines TRBV28 with TRBJ1-5; 8 bases map to TRBD1. The CDR3 has 15 residues. Trimming took 5 bases from V and 3 from J; bases not matched to a gene: 6. CDR1 is MDHEN and CDR2 is SYDVKM in the germline V gene.

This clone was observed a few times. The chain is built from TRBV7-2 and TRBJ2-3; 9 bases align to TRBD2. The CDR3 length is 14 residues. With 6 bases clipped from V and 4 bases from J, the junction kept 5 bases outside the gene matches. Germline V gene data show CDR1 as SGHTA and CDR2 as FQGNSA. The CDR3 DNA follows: TGTGCCAGCAGTTTTAGCGGGAGTGCAGATACGCAGTATTTT. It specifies CASSFSGSADTQYF.

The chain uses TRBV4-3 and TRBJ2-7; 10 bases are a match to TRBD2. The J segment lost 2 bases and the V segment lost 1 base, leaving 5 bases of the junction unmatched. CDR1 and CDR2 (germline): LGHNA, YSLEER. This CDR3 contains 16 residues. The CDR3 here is CASSQGLAGETYEQYF. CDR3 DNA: TGCGCCAGCAGCCAAGGTCTAGCGGGAGAGACCTACGAGCAGTACTTC.

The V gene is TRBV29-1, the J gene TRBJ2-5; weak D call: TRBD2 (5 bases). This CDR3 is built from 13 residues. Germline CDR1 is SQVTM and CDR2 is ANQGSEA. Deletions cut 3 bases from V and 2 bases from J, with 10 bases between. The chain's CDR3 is CSVEEVIQETQYF. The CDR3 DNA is TGCAGCGTTGAGGAGGTCATACAAGAGACCCAGTACTTC.

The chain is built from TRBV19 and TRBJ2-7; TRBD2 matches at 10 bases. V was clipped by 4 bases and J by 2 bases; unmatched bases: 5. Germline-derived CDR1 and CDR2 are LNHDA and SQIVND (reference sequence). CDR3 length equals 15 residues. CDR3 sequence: CASSTGLAATYEQYF. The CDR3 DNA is TGTGCCAGTAGTACCGGACTAGCGGCGACCTACGAGCAGTACTTC.

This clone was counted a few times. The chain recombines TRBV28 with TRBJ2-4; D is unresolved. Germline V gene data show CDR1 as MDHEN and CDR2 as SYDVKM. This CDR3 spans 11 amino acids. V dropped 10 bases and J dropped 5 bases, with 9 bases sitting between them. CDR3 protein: CATRGENIQYF. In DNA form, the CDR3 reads TGTGCCACCAGAGGAGAAAACATTCAGTACTTC.

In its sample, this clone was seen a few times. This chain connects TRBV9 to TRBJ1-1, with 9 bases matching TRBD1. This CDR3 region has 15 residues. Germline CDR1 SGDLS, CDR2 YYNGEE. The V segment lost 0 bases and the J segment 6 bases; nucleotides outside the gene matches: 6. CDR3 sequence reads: CASSVEGQGFSEAFF. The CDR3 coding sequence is TGTGCCAGCAGCGTAGAGGGACAGGGTTTTTCTGAAGCTTTCTTT.